One sample yielded the 26 T cell receptor beta chains listed below, sequenced in a study of T cell changes during pregnancy in multiple sclerosis. Profiling relied on immunoSEQ multiplex PCR, and the TCRdb table lists in-frame clones only, not all of them. The table records some 69,000 clones, roughly 87% of them present only once. The sample was peripheral blood, taken in the second trimester of pregnancy. The receptors were sampled from a female donor in good health, enrolled as a control in a pregnancy study.

The V gene is TRBV5-1, the J gene TRBJ2-1; 9 nucleotides agree with TRBD2. Germline CDR1 and CDR2: SGHRS and YFSETQ. V trimming: 0 bases; J trimming: 1 base; junction bases outside the gene matches: 2. This CDR3 contains 16 residues. DNA of the CDR3: TGCGCCAGCAGCTTGGGCCTAGCGGGGTCCTACAATGAGCAGTTCTTC. The encoded protein is CASSLGLAGSYNEQFF.

As DNA, the CDR3 is TGCGCCAGCAGCCAAGACCTCTCTGGGGCCAACGTCCTGACTTTC. This sequence encodes CASSQDLSGANVLTF. The chain combines TRBV4-1 with TRBJ2-6; D remains unclear. The V and J ends lost 0 bases and 0 bases respectively, with 3 bases between them. CDR1 MGHRA and CDR2 YSYEKL come from the germline V gene. There are 15 residues in the CDR3.

The chain recombines TRBV4-2 with TRBJ2-2; D possibly corresponds to TRBD1 (6 bases). Per germline, CDR1 LGHNA and CDR2 YNFKEQ. The ends were cut back, 3 bases at V and 7 bases at J, with 12 bases in the middle. The CDR3 spans 14 residues. CDR3: CASSQGAEVGELFF. The CDR3 region has the DNA TGTGCCAGCAGCCAGGGGGCGGAGGTCGGGGAGCTGTTTTTT.

Only a few counts were recorded for this clone. The rearrangement uses TRBV2 and TRBJ1-3, with D hard to call. The V gene's germline CDR1 is SNHLY and CDR2 FYNNEI. The CDR3 is 14 residues long. The V and J ends lost 4 bases and 0 bases respectively, with 7 bases between them. DNA for the CDR3: TGTGCCAGCAGTGGCATGAGCTCTGGAAACACCATATATTTT. Translation gives CASSGMSSGNTIYF.

The V gene is TRBV18, the J gene TRBJ1-6; 7 nucleotides match TRBD1. The germline gives CDR1 KGHSH, CDR2 LQKENI. V lost 4 bases to trimming and J lost 4 bases; unmatched junction nucleotides: 7. The CDR3 contains 16 residues. The CDR3 sequence: CASSRGTALYNSPLHF. CDR3 nucleotide sequence: TGTGCCAGCTCACGTGGGACAGCCCTGTATAATTCACCCCTCCACTTT. The complete variable domain, with remaining parts taken from reference TRBV18 and TRBJ1-6, reads NAGVMQNPRHLVRRRGQEARLRCSPMKGHSHVYWYRQLPEEGLKFMVYLQKENIIDESGMPKERFSAEFPKEGPSILRIQQVVRGDSAAYFCASSRGTALYNSPLHFGNGTRLTVT.

The chain uses TRBV19 and TRBJ2-3; 10 bases agree with TRBD2. Germline V gene lookup returns CDR1 LNHDA and CDR2 SQIVND (reference sequence). The J segment lost 3 bases and the V segment lost 1 base, leaving 7 bases of the junction unmatched. This CDR3 spans 17 amino acids. CDR3 sequence: CASSIVLAGVGTDTQYF. The CDR3 DNA sequence: TGTGCCAGTAGTATAGTGCTAGCGGGGGTTGGAACAGATACGCAGTATTTT. Full variable domain (outside the CDR3, taken from reference TRBV19 and TRBJ2-3): DGGITQSPKYLFRKEGQNVTLSCEQNLNHDAMYWYRQDPGQGLRLIYYSQIVNDFQKGDIAEGYSVSREKKESFPLTVTSAQKNPTAFYLCASSIVLAGVGTDTQYFGPGTRLTVL.

The chain employs TRBV4-1 and TRBJ2-1; TRBD1 matches at 8 bases. Germline V gene lookup returns CDR1 MGHRA and CDR2 YSYEKL. Trimming cost V 1 base and J 9 bases; bases outside gene matches: 8. This CDR3 is 15 amino acids long. This CDR3 reads CASSQGTGSLGEQFF. DNA for the CDR3: TGCGCCAGCAGCCAAGGGACAGGGTCTTTGGGTGAGCAGTTCTTC.

The chain has TRBV7-9 and TRBJ2-5; 10 bases line up with TRBD1. The germline V gene encodes CDR1 SEHNR and CDR2 FQNEAQ (reference sequence). V lost 5 bases to trimming and J lost 5 bases; unmatched junction nucleotides: 8. This CDR3 is 15 amino acids long. CDR3 in DNA: TGTGCCAGCAGCCCGGACAGGGGGGACGGGGAGACCCAGTACTTC. It encodes CASSPDRGDGETQYF.

V usage is TRBV6-4 and J usage is TRBJ2-1, with TRBD2 identical over 9 bases. J was trimmed by 5 bases and V by 5 bases; bases with no gene match: 1. Per germline, CDR1 MRHNA and CDR2 SNTAGT. CDR3 length: 13 amino acids. The CDR3 DNA sequence: TGTGCCAGCAGTTTAGCGGGAGACAATGAGCAGTTCTTC. Its translation: CASSLAGDNEQFF.

This sequence joins TRBV6-6 and TRBJ1-4; no clear D. V was trimmed by 6 bases and J by 7 bases, leaving 12 bases between them. The CDR3 is 13 amino acids. Germline loops: CDR1 MNHNY, CDR2 SVGAGI (reference sequence). The CDR3 coding sequence is TGTGCCAGCAGCCGCTTCCTCGGTGAAAAACTGTTTTTT. It is translated as CASSRFLGEKLFF.

The chain carries TRBV4-1 and TRBJ2-2, with D tentatively TRBD2 (6 bases). The CDR3 consists of 15 residues. Germline CDR1 MGHRA, CDR2 YSYEKL. V gave up 11 bases and J gave up 2 bases, with 18 bases separating them. CDR3 loop: CAVAVGGANTGELFF. CDR3 bases: TGCGCCGTCGCCGTCGGCGGGGCTAACACCGGGGAGCTGTTTTTT.

The gene calls are TRBV27 and TRBJ2-2, with 8 bases matching TRBD1. V was pared by 5 bases and J by 6 bases, with 11 bases of the junction left unmatched. In germline, CDR1 is MNHEY, CDR2 SMNVEV (reference sequence). The length of the CDR3 is 16 residues. The CDR3 loop reads CASSPGQGQSPGELFF. For the CDR3, the DNA is TGTGCCAGCAGTCCCGGACAGGGCCAGTCCCCCGGGGAGCTGTTTTTT.

This chain uses TRBV2 with TRBJ2-3, with 9 nucleotides matching TRBD1. Germline-derived CDR1 and CDR2 are SNHLY and FYNNEI. The CDR3 contains 14 residues. V was pared by 4 bases and J by 3 bases, with 2 bases of the junction left unmatched. The CDR3 sequence: CASSGQGETDTQYF. CDR3 coding DNA: TGTGCCAGCAGTGGACAGGGGGAGACAGATACGCAGTATTTT. The variable domain in full, completed from reference TRBV2 and TRBJ2-3, reads EPEVTQTPSHQVTQMGQEVILRCVPISNHLYFYWYRQILGQKVEFLVSFYNNEISEKSEIFDDQFSVERPDGSNFTLKIRSTKLEDSAMYFCASSGQGETDTQYFGPGTRLTVL.

The chain combines TRBV29-1 with TRBJ2-2; 7 bases match TRBD2. J gave up 2 bases and V 7 bases, and 1 base lay outside the gene matches. Germline V gene lookup returns CDR1 SQVTM and CDR2 ANQGSEA. The CDR3 spans 12 residues. Here the CDR3 DNA reads TGCAGCGGGGGGGGTAACACCGGGGAGCTGTTTTTT. It yields the protein CSGGGNTGELFF.

The chain is built from TRBV7-9 and TRBJ2-1, with D unresolved. The CDR3 length is 13 residues. Trimming removed 3 bases from V and 8 bases from J, with 11 bases in between. In germline, CDR1 is SEHNR, CDR2 FQNEAQ (reference sequence). CDR3: CASSFVRSDEQFF. DNA of the CDR3: TGTGCCAGCAGCTTCGTCCGGAGCGATGAGCAGTTCTTC.

This clone was found once. The rearrangement links TRBV6-5 to TRBJ1-1; 7 bases are a match to TRBD1. The CDR3 is made up of 14 amino acids. Germline CDR1 is MNHEY and CDR2 is SVGAGI. Trimming took 2 bases from V and 7 from J; bases not matched to a gene: 7. The DNA of the CDR3 is TGTGCCAGCAGTTACGCAGGGACAGACGGTGAAGCTTTCTTT. Its protein is CASSYAGTDGEAFF.

The V call is TRBV18, the J call TRBJ1-4, with D unresolved. Trimming stripped 1 base from V and 2 bases from J, with 5 bases between. Germline loops: CDR1 KGHSH, CDR2 LQKENI. This CDR3 comprises 14 residues. The CDR3 region has the DNA TGTGCCAGCTCACCACGAGGCACTAATGAAAAACTGTTTTTT. As protein: CASSPRGTNEKLFF.

V usage is TRBV12-5 and J usage is TRBJ2-1; D is possibly TRBD1 (6 bases). Germline V gives CDR1 LGHNT, CDR2 FRNRAP. The germline V and J ends were trimmed by 5 bases and 7 bases, with 18 bases remaining between them. CDR3 length: 15 amino acids. The CDR3 DNA follows: TGTGCTAGTGGTCCCGGGACGGGGACACGGAATGAGCAGTTCTTC. Protein sequence: CASGPGTGTRNEQFF.

The chain carries TRBV5-1 and TRBJ2-2; possibly TRBD1 for D (5 bases). Germline values: CDR1 SGHRS, CDR2 YFSETQ. This CDR3 contains 14 residues. Trimming pared 1 base from V and 7 bases from J, leaving 11 bases between. The CDR3 loop is CASSLIQADGELFF. The CDR3, as DNA: TGCGCCAGCAGCTTGATACAGGCGGACGGGGAGCTGTTTTTT.

V usage is TRBV27 and J usage is TRBJ2-7, with 8 bases identical to TRBD1. V gave up 4 bases and J gave up 3 bases; unmatched junction bases: 8. Looked up from germline, CDR1 is MNHEY and CDR2 is SMNVEV (reference sequence). The CDR3 extends over 15 amino acids. The CDR3 here is CASSSPGQGVYEQYF. The CDR3, as DNA: TGTGCCAGCAGTTCTCCCGGACAGGGAGTCTACGAGCAGTACTTC.

In DNA, the CDR3 is TGTGCCAGCAGCAAACCGGGACAGTCGGGTTCACCCCTCCACTTT. It codes for CASSKPGQSGSPLHF. J is TRBJ1-6 and V is TRBV28; 7 bases fit TRBD1. V gave up 6 bases and J gave up 9 bases; unmatched junction bases: 11. This CDR3 region has 15 residues. Germline-derived CDR1 and CDR2 are MDHEN and SYDVKM.

The sample holds one count of this clone. The chain is built from TRBV19 and TRBJ1-2, with 10 positions matching TRBD1. This CDR3 is 15 amino acids long. The trim removed 5 bases at V and 4 bases at J, leaving 7 bases unmatched. Germline V gene sequence: CDR1 LNHDA, CDR2 SQIVND (reference sequence). CDR3 DNA sequence: TGTGCCAGTAGTCCCGACAGGGGGCGTTCCTATGGCTACACCTTC. It translates to CASSPDRGRSYGYTF.

The rearrangement joins TRBV27 to TRBJ2-7, with D tentatively TRBD1 (5 bases). Per germline, CDR1 MNHEY and CDR2 SMNVEV (reference sequence). The CDR3 has 17 residues. Trimming took 6 bases from V and 5 from J, leaving 26 bases between them. The CDR3 DNA reads TGTGCCAGCAGCCTTATGGGGCCCCAGTTCGGGCGGAACGAGCAGTACTTC. Protein sequence: CASSLMGPQFGRNEQYF.

The CDR3 sequence: CSAPLGETQYF. CDR3 DNA: TGCAGTGCTCCACTGGGCGAGACCCAGTACTTC. The gene calls are TRBV20-1 and TRBJ2-5, with D uncertain. CDR1 and CDR2 (germline): DFQATT, SNEGSKA (reference sequence). This CDR3 is 11 amino acids long. Between the trimmed V and J ends, which lost 5 bases and 5 bases, there was a span of 9 bases.

This chain connects TRBV7-8 to TRBJ2-7; a possible D gene is TRBD2 (6 bases). Trimming stripped 4 bases from V and 0 bases from J, with 10 bases between. Germline loops: CDR1 SGHVS, CDR2 FQNEAQ. This CDR3 has 14 amino acids. The CDR3 sequence: CASSYSGLSYEQYF. Written as DNA, the CDR3 is TGTGCCAGCAGCTATAGCGGACTCTCCTACGAGCAGTACTTC.

This clone was picked up a small number of times. The chain couples TRBV19 to TRBJ1-1; 10 bases are a match to TRBD1. CDR3 length: 16 residues. From germline, CDR1 is LNHDA and CDR2 SQIVND (reference sequence). J gave up 4 bases and V 5 bases, and 10 bases lay outside the gene matches. The CDR3 DNA is TGTGCCAGTAGTCCCGGGACAGGGGTGGAGGGCACTGAAGCTTTCTTT. Residues: CASSPGTGVEGTEAFF.